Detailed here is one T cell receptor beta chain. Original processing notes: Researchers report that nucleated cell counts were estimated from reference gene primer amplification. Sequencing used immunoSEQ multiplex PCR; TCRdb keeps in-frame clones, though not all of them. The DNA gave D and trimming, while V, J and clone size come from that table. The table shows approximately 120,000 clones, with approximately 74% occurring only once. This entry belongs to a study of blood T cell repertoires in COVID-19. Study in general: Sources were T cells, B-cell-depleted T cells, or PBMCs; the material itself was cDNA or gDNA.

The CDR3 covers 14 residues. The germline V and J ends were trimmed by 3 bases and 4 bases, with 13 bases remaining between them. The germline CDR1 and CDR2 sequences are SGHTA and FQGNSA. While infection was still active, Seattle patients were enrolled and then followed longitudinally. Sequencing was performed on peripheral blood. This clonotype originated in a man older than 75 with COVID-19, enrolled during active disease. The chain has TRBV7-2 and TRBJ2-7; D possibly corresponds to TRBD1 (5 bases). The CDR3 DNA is TGTGCCAGCAGCTTCTCCGGACAATATTACGAGCAGTACTTC. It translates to CASSFSGQYYEQYF. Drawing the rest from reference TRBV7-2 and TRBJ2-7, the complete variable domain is GAGVSQSPSNKVTEKGKDVELRCDPISGHTALYWYRQSLGQGLEFLIYFQGNSAPDKSGLPSDRFSAERTGGSVSTLTIQRTQQEDSAVYLCASSFSGQYYEQYFGPGTRLTVT.